This T cell receptor beta chain was obtained from a study of T cells in localized non-small cell lung cancer. Study-level results: Elevated circulating T cell density in blood was associated with longer overall survival. The study found T cell clonality highest in uninvolved adjacent lung, above tumor. Heterogeneity remains possible because sequencing was limited to only one tumor region.

The germline V gene has CDR1 SQVTM and CDR2 ANQGSEA. The CDR3 covers 13 residues. V lost 7 bases, J lost 6 bases, and 16 bases lay in between. A word on this clone: What it binds is not known.

This table comes from immunoSEQ multiplex PCR, and its TCRdb copy is limited to in-frame clones, with some not included. The table includes fewer than 30,000 clones, around 89% detected once. This TCR was sampled from a man between 40 and 70 years old with stage II lung adenocarcinoma. The input for sequencing was PBMCs, taken before any cancer treatment. The gene calls are TRBV29-1 and TRBJ2-1; possibly TRBD2 for D (5 bases). CDR3 nucleotides: TGCAGCGCCCATGGAATGGGGAGCAATGAGCAGTTCTTC. Amino acid sequence: CSAHGMGSNEQFF.